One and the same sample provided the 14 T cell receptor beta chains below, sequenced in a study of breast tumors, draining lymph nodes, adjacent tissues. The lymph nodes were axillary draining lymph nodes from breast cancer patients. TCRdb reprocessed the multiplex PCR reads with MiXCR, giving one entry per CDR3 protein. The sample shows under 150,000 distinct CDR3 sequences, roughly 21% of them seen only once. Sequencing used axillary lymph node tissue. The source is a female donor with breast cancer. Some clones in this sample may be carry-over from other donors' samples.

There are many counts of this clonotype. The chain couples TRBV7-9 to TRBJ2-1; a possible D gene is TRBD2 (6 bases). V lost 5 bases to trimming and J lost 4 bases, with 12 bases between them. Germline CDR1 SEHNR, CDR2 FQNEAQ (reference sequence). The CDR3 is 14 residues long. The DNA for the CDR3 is TGTGCCAGCAGCCCATCCGGGACTTACAATGAGCAGTTCTTC. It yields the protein CASSPSGTYNEQFF. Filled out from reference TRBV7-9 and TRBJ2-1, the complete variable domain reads DTGVSQNPRHKITKRGQNVTFRCDPISEHNRLYWYRQTLGQGPEFLTYFQNEAQLEKSRLLSDRFSAERPKGSFSTLEIQRTEQGDSAMYLCASSPSGTYNEQFFGPGTRLTVL.

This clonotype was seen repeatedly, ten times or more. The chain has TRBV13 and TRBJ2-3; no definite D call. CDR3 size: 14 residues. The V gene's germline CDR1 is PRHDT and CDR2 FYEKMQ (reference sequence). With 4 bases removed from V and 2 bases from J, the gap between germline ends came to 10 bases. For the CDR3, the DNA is TGTGCCAGCAGCTCTGGAGTGAACACAGATACGCAGTATTTT. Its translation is CASSSGVNTDTQYF.

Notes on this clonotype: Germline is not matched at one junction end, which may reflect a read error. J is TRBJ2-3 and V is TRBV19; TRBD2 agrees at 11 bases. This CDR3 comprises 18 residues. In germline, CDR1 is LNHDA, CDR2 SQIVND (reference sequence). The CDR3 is CASSIIRTSGWPTDTRYF. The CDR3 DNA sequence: TGTGCCAGTAGTATAATTAGGACTAGCGGGTGGCCCACAGATACGCGGTATTTT.

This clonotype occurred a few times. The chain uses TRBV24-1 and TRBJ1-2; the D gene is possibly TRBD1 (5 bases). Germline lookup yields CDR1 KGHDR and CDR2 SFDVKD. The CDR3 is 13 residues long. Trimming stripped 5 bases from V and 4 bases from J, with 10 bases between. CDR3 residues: CATSGGQGYGYTF. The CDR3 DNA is TGTGCCACCAGTGGTGGCCAGGGCTATGGCTACACCTTC.

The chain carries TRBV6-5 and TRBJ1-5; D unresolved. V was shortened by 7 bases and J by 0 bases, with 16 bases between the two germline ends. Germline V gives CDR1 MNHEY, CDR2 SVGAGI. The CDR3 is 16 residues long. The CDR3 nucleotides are TGTGCCAGCAAACCGGCCGGGAGGTCTAGCAATCAGCCCCAGCATTTT. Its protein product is CASKPAGRSSNQPQHF.

The CDR3 loop is CASSRPGLSSIQYF. The DNA for the CDR3 is TGTGCCAGTAGTCGGCCAGGGCTATCAAGCATTCAGTACTTC. The chain uses TRBV19 and TRBJ2-4, with TRBD1 as a possible D gene (5 bases). V gave up 5 bases and J gave up 9 bases, with 17 bases separating them. Germline V CDR1 and CDR2: LNHDA, SQIVND (reference sequence). The CDR3 totals 14 residues.

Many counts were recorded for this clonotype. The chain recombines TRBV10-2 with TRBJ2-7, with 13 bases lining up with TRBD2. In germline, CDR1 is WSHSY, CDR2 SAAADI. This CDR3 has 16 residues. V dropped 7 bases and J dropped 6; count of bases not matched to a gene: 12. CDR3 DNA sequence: TGCGCCAGCAACGACTGGACTAGCGGGGGCAGGGGCGAGCAGTACTTC. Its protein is CASNDWTSGGRGEQYF.

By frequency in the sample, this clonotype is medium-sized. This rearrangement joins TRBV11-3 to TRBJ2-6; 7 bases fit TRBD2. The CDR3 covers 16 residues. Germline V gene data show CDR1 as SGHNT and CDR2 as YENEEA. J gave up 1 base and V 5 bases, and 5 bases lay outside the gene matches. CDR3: CASSPREGSGANVLTF. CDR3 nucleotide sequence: TGTGCCAGCAGCCCGAGGGAGGGGTCTGGGGCCAACGTCCTGACTTTC.

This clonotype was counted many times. The CDR3 is CASSVGDVDYGYTF. In DNA, the CDR3 is TGTGCCAGCAGCGTAGGGGACGTGGACTATGGCTACACCTTC. The chain employs TRBV9 and TRBJ1-2; a possible D gene is TRBD1 (5 bases). The V end was cut by 0 bases, the J end by 3 bases, with 9 bases between. Looked up from germline, CDR1 is SGDLS and CDR2 is YYNGEE. The CDR3 consists of 14 residues.

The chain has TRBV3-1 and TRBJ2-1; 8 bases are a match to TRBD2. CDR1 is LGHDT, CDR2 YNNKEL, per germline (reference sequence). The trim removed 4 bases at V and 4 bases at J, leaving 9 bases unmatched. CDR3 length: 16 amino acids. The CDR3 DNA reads TGTGCCAGCAGCCCCCCAGGAGTAGCGGGATACAATGAGCAGTTCTTC. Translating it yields CASSPPGVAGYNEQFF.

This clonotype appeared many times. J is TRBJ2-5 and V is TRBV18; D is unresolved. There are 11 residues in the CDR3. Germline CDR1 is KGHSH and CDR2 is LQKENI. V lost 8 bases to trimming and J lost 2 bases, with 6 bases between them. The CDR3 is CASSLQETQYF. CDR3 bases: TGTGCCAGCAGCCTTCAAGAGACCCAGTACTTC. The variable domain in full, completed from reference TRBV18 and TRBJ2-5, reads NAGVMQNPRHLVRRRGQEARLRCSPMKGHSHVYWYRQLPEEGLKFMVYLQKENIIDESGMPKERFSAEFPKEGPSILRIQQVVRGDSAAYFCASSLQETQYFGPGTRLLVL.

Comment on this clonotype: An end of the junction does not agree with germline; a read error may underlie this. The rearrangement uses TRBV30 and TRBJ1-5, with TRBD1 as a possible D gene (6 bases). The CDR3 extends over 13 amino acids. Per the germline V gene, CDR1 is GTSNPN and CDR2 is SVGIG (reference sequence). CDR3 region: CAWKGRGSQPQHF. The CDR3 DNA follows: TGTGCCTGGAAAGGCAGGGGAAGCCAGCCTCAGCATTTT.

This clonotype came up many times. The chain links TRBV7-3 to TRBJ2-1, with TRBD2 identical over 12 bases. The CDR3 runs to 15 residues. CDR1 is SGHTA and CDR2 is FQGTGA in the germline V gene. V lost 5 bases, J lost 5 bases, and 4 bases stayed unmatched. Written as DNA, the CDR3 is TGTGCCAGCAGCGTCGCTAGCGGGAGGGACAATGAGCAGTTCTTC. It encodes CASSVASGRDNEQFF.

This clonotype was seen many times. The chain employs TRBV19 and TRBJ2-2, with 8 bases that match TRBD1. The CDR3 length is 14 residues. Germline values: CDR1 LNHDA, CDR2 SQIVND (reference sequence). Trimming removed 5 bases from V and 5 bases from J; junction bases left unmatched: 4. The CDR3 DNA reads TGTGCCAGTAGTCGGACAGGGCCAACCGGGGAGCTGTTTTTT. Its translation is CASSRTGPTGELFF.